This T cell receptor (beta chain) stems from a study of T cell changes during pregnancy in multiple sclerosis. CDR1 and CDR2 (germline): SEHNR, FQNEAQ (reference sequence). The CDR3 contains 19 residues. Trimming stripped 4 bases from V and 2 bases from J, with 27 bases between. Produced via immunoSEQ multiplex PCR; TCRdb's table is partial and in-frame only. The data hold approximately 70,000 clones, with roughly 92% observed a single time. Source: peripheral blood, taken in the third trimester of pregnancy. The sequence came from a female donor with multiple sclerosis, enrolled in a pregnancy study. The chain joins TRBV7-9 to TRBJ2-7; D might be TRBD2 (6 bases). The CDR3 here is CASSSSARTSEGLPYEQYF. DNA of the CDR3: TGTGCCAGCAGCTCGTCCGCTCGCACCTCGGAGGGCCTTCCCTACGAGCAGTACTTC. Complete variable domain (other parts from reference TRBV7-9 and TRBJ2-7): DTGVSQNPRHKITKRGQNVTFRCDPISEHNRLYWYRQTLGQGPEFLTYFQNEAQLEKSRLLSDRFSAERPKGSFSTLEIQRTEQGDSAMYLCASSSSARTSEGLPYEQYFGPGTRLTVT.